The entry below describes one TCR beta chain. These data belong to a study of blood T cell repertoires in COVID-19. Across the whole study: T cells, B-cell-depleted T cells, or PBMCs provided the cDNA or gDNA that served as material.

Germline-derived CDR1 and CDR2 are SGHDT and YYEEEE. The V end lost 4 bases, the J end lost 3 bases, and 16 bases lay between the germline ends. CDR3 length: 15 amino acids. The method was immunoSEQ multiplex PCR; TCRdb's version includes in-frame clones alone and lacks a portion of them. This repertoire shows approximately 350,000 clones, about 90% found once; its top ten account for around 2.8%. The sample was peripheral blood. The TCR sequence derives from a woman aged 25 to 45 with COVID-19, enrolled during active disease. This chain joins TRBV5-6 and TRBJ1-1, with a tentative D call TRBD1 (5 bases). The CDR3 sequence: CASSPGGGGDTEAFF. CDR3 DNA sequence: TGTGCCAGCAGCCCCGGAGGTGGGGGGGACACTGAAGCTTTCTTT.